The 4 T cell receptor beta chains below all came from one sample that was sequenced in a study of OX40 agonist ivuxolimab in advanced cancers. The library was made by the immunoSEQ multiplex PCR assay. Drawn from immuneACCESS, this table holds only the in-frame rearrangements with V and J called that TCRdb kept. Clones are partly lost; checked studies trace under half to an unresolved V gene and leave the rest unexplained. The sample records around 50,000 clones, 83% of which are singletons. The top ten hold over 3% of the sample. The sample here was CD4+ or CD8+ T cells sorted from blood, taken in a trial of the OX40 agonist ivuxolimab. The source of these receptors is an adult with an advanced solid tumor such as melanoma, head and neck, liver or kidney cancer.

J is TRBJ1-1 and V is TRBV18; D gene unclear. The CDR3 sequence is 12 residues long. Germline lookup yields CDR1 KGHSH and CDR2 LQKENI. V was trimmed by 3 bases and J by 6 bases, leaving 8 bases between them. The CDR3 loop is CASSPLAAEAFF. CDR3 DNA: TGTGCCAGCTCACCCTTGGCGGCTGAAGCTTTCTTT.

The chain links TRBV11-2 to TRBJ2-5; D uncertain. Germline assignment: CDR1 SGHAT and CDR2 FQNNGV. The CDR3 has 14 amino acids. V was trimmed by 2 bases and J by 1 base, leaving 8 bases between them. The CDR3, as DNA: TGTGCCAGCAGCTTAAGTACATTCCAAGAGACCCAGTACTTC. Residues: CASSLSTFQETQYF.

The chain links TRBV6-1 to TRBJ1-6, with D unclear. The CDR3 totals 14 residues. Germline lookup yields CDR1 MNHNS and CDR2 SASEGT. The V gene lost 7 bases and the J gene lost 7 bases, with 14 bases spanning the gap. The CDR3 reads CASTPNPGNSPLHF. For the CDR3, the DNA is TGTGCCAGCACTCCGAACCCCGGGAATTCACCCCTCCACTTT.

The rearrangement uses TRBV9 and TRBJ2-1; TRBD1 aligns across 10 bases. V trimming: 0 bases; J trimming: 5 bases; junction bases outside the gene matches: 8. From germline, CDR1 is SGDLS and CDR2 YYNGEE. This CDR3 region has 17 residues. CDR3 in DNA: TGTGCCAGCAGCGTAGTAGGTGGGGGGACAGGGGACAATGAGCAGTTCTTC. This translates into CASSVVGGGTGDNEQFF.